This TCR beta chain derives from a study of shared clonotypes between healthy human individuals. Study-level information: Researchers assigned three CD4 naive, three CD4 memory, two CD8 naive and one CD8 memory plate to each donor.

The germline gives CDR1 WNHNN, CDR2 SYGVQD (reference sequence). The CDR3 runs to 12 residues. V lost 0 bases and J lost 10, with 10 bases in between. Only in-frame clones appear in the TCRdb table, and some are missing; sequencing was by immunoSEQ multiplex PCR. This table has some 1.4 million clones, roughly 96% appearing once. There were no recent acute infections or vaccinations among the donors, who were healthy HIV-negative adults. Sequences were obtained from naive CD4+ T cells sorted from blood. Subset reported: CD45RA+ positively selected. The V and J genes are TRBV10-1 and TRBJ2-7, with D possibly called TRBD1 or TRBD2 (5 bases each). The TCR comes from a man in his thirties or forties in good health. The CDR3 nucleotides are TGCGCCAGCAGTGAGTCGGGGCCGGGACAGTACTTC. As protein: CASSESGPGQYF.